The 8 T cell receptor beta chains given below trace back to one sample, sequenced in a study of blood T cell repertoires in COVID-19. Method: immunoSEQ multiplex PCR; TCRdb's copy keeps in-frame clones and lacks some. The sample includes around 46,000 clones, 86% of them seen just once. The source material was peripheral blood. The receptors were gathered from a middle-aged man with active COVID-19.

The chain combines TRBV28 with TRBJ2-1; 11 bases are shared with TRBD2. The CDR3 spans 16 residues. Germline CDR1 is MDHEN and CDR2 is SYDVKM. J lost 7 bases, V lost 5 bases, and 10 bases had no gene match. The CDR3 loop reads CASSLSRTSGRNEQFF. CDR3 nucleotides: TGTGCCAGCAGTCTCTCCCGAACTAGCGGGAGAAATGAGCAGTTCTTC.

This CDR3 is CASSLPGQGYYEQYF. DNA for the CDR3: TGTGCCAGTAGTCTTCCGGGACAGGGTTATTACGAGCAGTACTTC. V gene TRBV19 combines with J gene TRBJ2-7; 9 positions agree with TRBD1. CDR3 size: 15 residues. Germline V gene lookup returns CDR1 LNHDA and CDR2 SQIVND (reference sequence). V was clipped by 5 bases and J by 4 bases; unmatched bases: 9.

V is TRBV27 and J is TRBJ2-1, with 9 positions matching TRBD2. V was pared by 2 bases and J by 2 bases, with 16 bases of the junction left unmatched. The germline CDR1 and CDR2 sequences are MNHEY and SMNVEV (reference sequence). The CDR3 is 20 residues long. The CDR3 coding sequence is TGTGCCAGCAGTTTACCCCCGACCCTCCCTCTAGCGGGAACCTACAATGAGCAGTTCTTC. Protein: CASSLPPTLPLAGTYNEQFF.

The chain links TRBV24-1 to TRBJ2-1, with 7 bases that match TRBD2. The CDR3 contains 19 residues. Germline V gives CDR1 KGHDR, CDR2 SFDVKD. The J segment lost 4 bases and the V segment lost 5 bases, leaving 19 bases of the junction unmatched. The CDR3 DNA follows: TGTGCCACCAGTGCCCTGGGGAGGGCCCGCCGTCTGGTGTACAATGAGCAGTTCTTC. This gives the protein CATSALGRARRLVYNEQFF.

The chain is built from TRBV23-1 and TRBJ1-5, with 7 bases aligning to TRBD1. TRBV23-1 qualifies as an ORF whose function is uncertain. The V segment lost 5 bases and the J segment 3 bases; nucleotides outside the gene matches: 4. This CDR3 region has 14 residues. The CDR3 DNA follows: TGCGCCAGCAGTGGGGGGACAGACAATCAGCCCCAGCATTTT. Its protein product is CASSGGTDNQPQHF.

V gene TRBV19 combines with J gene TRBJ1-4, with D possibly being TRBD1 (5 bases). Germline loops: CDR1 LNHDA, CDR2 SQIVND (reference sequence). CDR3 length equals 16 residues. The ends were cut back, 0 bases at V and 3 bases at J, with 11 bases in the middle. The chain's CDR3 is CASSIDRRGANEKLFF. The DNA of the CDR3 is TGTGCCAGTAGTATAGATCGGAGGGGAGCTAATGAAAAACTGTTTTTT.

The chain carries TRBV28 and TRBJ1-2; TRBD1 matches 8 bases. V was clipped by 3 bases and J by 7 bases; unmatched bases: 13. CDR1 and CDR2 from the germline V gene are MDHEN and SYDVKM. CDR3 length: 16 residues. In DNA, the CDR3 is TGTGCCAGCAGTTTGGACAGGGAAGGGGGGTATCGTGGCTACACCTTC. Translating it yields CASSLDREGGYRGYTF.

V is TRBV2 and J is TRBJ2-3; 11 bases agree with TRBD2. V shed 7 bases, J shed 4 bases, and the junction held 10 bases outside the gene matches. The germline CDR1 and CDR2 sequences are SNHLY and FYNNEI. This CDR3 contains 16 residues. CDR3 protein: CASIPTRSGRADTQYF. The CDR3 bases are TGTGCCAGCATCCCCACGCGTAGCGGGAGGGCAGATACGCAGTATTTT.